These 4 T cell receptor beta chains originate from one sample sequenced in a study of cytomegalovirus exposure and HLA in healthy donors. Primers: 60 Vbeta forward and 13 Jbeta reverse. This table comes from immunoSEQ multiplex PCR, and its TCRdb copy is limited to in-frame clones, with some not included. The sample contains about 200,000 clones, roughly an eighth of which appear only once. The sequencing sample was made of PBMCs. These receptors were taken from a man in his fifties or sixties in good health and CMV-seropositive.

The chain recombines TRBV7-2 with TRBJ1-6; 7 nucleotides line up with TRBD1. CDR1 is SGHTA and CDR2 is FQGNSA in the germline V gene. Unmatched junction bases numbered 7, after V lost 1 base and J lost 7 bases. This CDR3 region has 16 residues. CDR3 sequence (DNA): TGTGCCAGCAGCTTAGGGCTAGGGGGCTCGAATTCACCCCTCCACTTT. It encodes CASSLGLGGSNSPLHF.

The rearrangement joins TRBV4-2 to TRBJ1-2; 10 bases match TRBD1. This CDR3 has 14 residues. Germline V CDR1 and CDR2: LGHNA, YNFKEQ. The V segment lost 3 bases and the J segment 4 bases; nucleotides outside the gene matches: 2. Written as DNA, the CDR3 is TGTGCCAGCAGCCAGGGACAGGGGAGCTATGGCTACACCTTC. Translating it yields CASSQGQGSYGYTF.

J is TRBJ2-3 and V is TRBV6-5; D is ambiguous. Germline CDR1 reads MNHEY; CDR2 reads SVGAGI. This CDR3 spans 13 amino acids. V was cut by 0 bases and J by 6 bases, with 7 bases left in between. The chain's CDR3 is CASSYSEADTQYF. The CDR3 DNA is TGTGCCAGCAGTTACTCCGAGGCGGATACGCAGTATTTT.

This clone was detected a few times. The chain combines TRBV6-5 with TRBJ2-1; TRBD2 agrees at 8 bases. The CDR3 contains 16 residues. Germline-derived CDR1 and CDR2 are MNHEY and SVGAGI. Trimming took 2 bases from V and 0 from J; bases not matched to a gene: 3. CDR3 sequence: CASSYTGGGSYNEQFF. The CDR3 region has the DNA TGTGCCAGCAGTTACACGGGGGGGGGCTCCTACAATGAGCAGTTCTTC.